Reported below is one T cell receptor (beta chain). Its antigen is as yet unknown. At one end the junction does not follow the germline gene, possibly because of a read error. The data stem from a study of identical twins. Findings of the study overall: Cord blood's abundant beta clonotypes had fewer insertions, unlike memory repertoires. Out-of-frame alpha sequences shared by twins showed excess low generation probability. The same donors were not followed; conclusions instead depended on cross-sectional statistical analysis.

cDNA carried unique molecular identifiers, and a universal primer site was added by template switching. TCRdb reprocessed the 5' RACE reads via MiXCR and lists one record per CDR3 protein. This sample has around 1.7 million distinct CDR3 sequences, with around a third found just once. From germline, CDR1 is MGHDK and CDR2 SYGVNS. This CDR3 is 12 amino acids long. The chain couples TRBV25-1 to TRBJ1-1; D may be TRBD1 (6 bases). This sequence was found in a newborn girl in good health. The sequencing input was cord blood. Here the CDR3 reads CVSSRGGTEAFF. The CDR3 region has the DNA TGTGTCAGCAGTCGAGGGGGCACTGAAGCTTTCTTT. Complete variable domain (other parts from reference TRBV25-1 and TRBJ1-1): EADIYQTPRYLVIGTGKKITLECSQTMGHDKMYWYQQDPGMELHLIHYSYGVNSTEKGDLSSESTVSRIRTEHFPLTLESARPSHTSQYLCVSSRGGTEAFFGQGTRLTVV.